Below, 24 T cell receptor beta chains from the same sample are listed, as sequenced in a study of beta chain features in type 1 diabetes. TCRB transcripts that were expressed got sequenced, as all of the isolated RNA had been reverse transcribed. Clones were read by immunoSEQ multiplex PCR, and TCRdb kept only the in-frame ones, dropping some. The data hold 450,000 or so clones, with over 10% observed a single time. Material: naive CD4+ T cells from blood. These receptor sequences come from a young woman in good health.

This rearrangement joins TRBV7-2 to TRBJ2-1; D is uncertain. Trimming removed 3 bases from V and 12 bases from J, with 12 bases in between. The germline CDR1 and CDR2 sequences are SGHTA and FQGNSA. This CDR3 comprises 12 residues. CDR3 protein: CASSLRPSPQFF. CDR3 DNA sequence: TGTGCCAGCAGCTTGCGACCCTCCCCGCAGTTCTTC. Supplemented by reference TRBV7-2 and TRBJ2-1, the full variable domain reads GAGVSQSPSNKVTEKGKDVELRCDPISGHTALYWYRQSLGQGLEFLIYFQGNSAPDKSGLPSDRFSAERTGGSVSTLTIQRTQQEDSAVYLCASSLRPSPQFFGPGTRLTVL.

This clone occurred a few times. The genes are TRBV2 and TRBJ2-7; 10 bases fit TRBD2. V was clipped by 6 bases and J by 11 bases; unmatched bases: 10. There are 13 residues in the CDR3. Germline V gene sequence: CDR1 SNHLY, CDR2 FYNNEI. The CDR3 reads CASRIPGLARKYV. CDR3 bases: TGTGCCAGCAGGATCCCGGGACTAGCGAGAAAGTACGTC.

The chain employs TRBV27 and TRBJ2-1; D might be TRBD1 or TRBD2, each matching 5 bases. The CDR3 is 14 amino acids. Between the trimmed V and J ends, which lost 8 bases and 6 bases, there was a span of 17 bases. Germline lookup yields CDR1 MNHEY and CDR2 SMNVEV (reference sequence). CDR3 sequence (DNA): TGTGCCAGCCTGGGGCTGGGGCGGGTCAATGAGCAGTTCTTC. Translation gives CASLGLGRVNEQFF.

CDR3 sequence (DNA): TGTGCCAGCAGCTTCGACAGGAACTATGGCTACACCTTC. It codes for CASSFDRNYGYTF. The V and J genes are TRBV5-4 and TRBJ1-2; D is perhaps TRBD1 (6 bases). V was trimmed by 2 bases and J by 2 bases, leaving 7 bases between them. The length of the CDR3 is 13 residues. The germline gives CDR1 SGHNT, CDR2 YYREEE (reference sequence).

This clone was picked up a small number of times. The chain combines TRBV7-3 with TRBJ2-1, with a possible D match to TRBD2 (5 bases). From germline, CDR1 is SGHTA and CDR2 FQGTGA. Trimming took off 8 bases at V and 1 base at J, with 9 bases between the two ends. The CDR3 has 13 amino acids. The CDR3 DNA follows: TGTGCCAGCTCGGAGGTTTCCTACAATGAGCAGTTCTTC. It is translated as CASSEVSYNEQFF.

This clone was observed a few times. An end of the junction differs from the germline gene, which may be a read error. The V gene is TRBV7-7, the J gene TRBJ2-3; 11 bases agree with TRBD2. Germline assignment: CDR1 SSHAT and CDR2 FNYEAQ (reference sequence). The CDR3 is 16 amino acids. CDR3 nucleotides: TGTGCTAGCAGCAGACTAGCGGGACCGACCACAGATACGCAGTATTTT. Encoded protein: CASSRLAGPTTDTQYF.

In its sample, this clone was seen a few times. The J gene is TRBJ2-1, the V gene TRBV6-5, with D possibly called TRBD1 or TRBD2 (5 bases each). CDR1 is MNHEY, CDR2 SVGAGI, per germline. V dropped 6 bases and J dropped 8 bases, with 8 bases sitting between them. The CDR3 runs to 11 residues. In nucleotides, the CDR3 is TGTGCCAGCAGGGGGGTCCATGAGCAGTTCTTC. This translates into CASRGVHEQFF.

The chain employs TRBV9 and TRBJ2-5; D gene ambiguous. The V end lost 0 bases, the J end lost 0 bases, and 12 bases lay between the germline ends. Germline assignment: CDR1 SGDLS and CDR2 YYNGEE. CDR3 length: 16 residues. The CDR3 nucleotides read TGTGCCAGCAGCGTAGCTACAGCCGGGTACCAAGAGACCCAGTACTTC. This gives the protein CASSVATAGYQETQYF.

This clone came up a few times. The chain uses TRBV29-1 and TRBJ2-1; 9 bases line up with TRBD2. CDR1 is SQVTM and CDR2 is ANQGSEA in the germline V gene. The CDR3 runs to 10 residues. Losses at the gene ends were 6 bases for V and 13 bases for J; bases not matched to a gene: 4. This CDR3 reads CSVRLAAQFF. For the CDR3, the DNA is TGCAGCGTAAGACTAGCGGCACAGTTCTTC.

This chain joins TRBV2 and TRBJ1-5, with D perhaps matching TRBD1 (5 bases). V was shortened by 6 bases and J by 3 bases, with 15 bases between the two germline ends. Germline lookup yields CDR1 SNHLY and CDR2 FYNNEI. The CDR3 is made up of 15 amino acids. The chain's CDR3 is CASRLDGGNNQPQHF. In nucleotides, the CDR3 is TGTGCCAGCAGGTTAGACGGGGGTAACAATCAGCCCCAGCATTTT.

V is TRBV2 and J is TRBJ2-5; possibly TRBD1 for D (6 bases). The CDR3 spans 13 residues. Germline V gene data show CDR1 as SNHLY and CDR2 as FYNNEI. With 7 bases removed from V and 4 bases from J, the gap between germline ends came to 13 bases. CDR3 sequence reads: CASTNRERETQYF. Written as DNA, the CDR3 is TGTGCCAGCACTAACAGGGAGAGAGAGACCCAGTACTTC.

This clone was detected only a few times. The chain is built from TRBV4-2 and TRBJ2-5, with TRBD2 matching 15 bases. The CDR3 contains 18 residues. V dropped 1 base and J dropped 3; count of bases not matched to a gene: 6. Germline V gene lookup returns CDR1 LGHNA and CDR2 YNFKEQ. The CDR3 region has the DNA TGTGCCAGCAGCCAAGGAGGGACTAGCGGGGGGTACAAAGAGACCCAGTACTTC. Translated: CASSQGGTSGGYKETQYF.

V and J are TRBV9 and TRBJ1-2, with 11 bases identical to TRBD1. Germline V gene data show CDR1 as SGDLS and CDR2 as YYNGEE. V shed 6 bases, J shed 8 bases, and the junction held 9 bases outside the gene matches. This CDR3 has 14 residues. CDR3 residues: CASTRGQGANGYTF. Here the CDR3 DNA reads TGTGCCAGCACCAGAGGACAGGGGGCTAACGGCTACACCTTC.

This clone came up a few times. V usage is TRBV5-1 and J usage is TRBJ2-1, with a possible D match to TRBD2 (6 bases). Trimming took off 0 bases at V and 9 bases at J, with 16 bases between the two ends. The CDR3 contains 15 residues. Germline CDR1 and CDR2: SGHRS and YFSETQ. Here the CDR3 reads CASSLGDRGEVEQFF. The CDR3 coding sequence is TGCGCCAGCAGCTTGGGGGACCGAGGGGAGGTTGAGCAGTTCTTC.

The CDR3 sequence is CSARGTIQVFF. DNA for the CDR3: TGCAGTGCTCGAGGGACAATACAAGTGTTTTTT. The rearrangement links TRBV20-1 to TRBJ1-4; D might be TRBD1 (6 bases). CDR3 length: 11 amino acids. Trimming stripped 5 bases from V and 15 bases from J, with 16 bases between. Germline V gene lookup returns CDR1 DFQATT and CDR2 SNEGSKA (reference sequence).

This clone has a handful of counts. The CDR3 sequence is CSVEVSGGYEQYF. The DNA for the CDR3 is TGCAGCGTTGAAGTCTCAGGGGGCTACGAGCAGTACTTC. The chain has TRBV29-1 and TRBJ2-7, with 7 positions matching TRBD1. Germline V gene lookup returns CDR1 SQVTM and CDR2 ANQGSEA. Losses at the gene ends were 1 base for V and 3 bases for J; bases not matched to a gene: 3. This CDR3 has 13 residues.

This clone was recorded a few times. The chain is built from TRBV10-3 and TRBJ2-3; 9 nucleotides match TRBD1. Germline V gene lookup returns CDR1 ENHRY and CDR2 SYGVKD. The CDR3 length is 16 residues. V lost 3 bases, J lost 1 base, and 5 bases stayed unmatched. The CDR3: CAISESRTGGTDTQYF. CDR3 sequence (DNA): TGTGCCATCAGTGAATCGCGGACAGGGGGCACAGATACGCAGTATTTT.

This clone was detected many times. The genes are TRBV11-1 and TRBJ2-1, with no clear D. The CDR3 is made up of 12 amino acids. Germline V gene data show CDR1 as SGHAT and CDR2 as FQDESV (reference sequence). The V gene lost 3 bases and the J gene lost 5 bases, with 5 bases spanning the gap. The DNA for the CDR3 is TGTGCCAGCAGCTTCGTTAACAATGAGCAGTTCTTC. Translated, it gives CASSFVNNEQFF. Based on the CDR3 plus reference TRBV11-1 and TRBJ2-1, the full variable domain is EAEVAQSPRYKITEKSQAVAFWCDPISGHATLYWYRQILGQGPELLVQFQDESVVDDSQLPKDRFSAERLKGVDSTLKIQPAELGDSAMYLCASSFVNNEQFFGPGTRLTVL.

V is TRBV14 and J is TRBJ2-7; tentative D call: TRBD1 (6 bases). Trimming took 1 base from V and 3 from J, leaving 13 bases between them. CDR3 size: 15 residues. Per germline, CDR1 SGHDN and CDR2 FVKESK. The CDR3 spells CASSQGPGHNYEQYF. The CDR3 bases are TGTGCCAGCAGCCAAGGACCGGGACACAACTACGAGCAGTACTTC. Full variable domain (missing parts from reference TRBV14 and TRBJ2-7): EAGVTQFPSHSVIEKGQTVTLRCDPISGHDNLYWYRRVMGKEIKFLLHFVKESKQDESGMPNNRFLAERTGGTYSTLKVQPAELEDSGVYFCASSQGPGHNYEQYFGPGTRLTVT.

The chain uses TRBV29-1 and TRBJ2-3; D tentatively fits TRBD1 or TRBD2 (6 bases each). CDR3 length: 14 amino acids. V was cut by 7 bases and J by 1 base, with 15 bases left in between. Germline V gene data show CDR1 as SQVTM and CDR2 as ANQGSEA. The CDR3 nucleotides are TGCAGCGGCGGAGGGGGGCTGGGCACAGATACGCAGTATTTT. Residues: CSGGGGLGTDTQYF.

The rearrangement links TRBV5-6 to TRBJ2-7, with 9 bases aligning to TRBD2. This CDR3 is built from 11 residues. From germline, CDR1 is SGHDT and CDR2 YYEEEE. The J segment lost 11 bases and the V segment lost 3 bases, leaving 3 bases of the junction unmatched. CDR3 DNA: TGTGCCAGCAGCTCCAGGACTAGCGAGTACTTC. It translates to CASSSRTSEYF.

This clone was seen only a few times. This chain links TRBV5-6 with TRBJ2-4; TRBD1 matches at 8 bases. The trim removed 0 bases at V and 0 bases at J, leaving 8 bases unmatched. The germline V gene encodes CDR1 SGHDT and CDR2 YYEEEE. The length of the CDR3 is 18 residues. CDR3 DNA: TGTGCCAGCAGCTTGGCCATCGGACAGGGCATAGCCAAAAACATTCAGTACTTC. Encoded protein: CASSLAIGQGIAKNIQYF.

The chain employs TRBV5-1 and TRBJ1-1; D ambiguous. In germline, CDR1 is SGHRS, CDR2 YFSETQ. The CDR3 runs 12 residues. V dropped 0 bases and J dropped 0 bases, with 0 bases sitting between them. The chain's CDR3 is CASSLVNTEAFF. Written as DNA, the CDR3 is TGCGCCAGCAGCTTGGTGAACACTGAAGCTTTCTTT.

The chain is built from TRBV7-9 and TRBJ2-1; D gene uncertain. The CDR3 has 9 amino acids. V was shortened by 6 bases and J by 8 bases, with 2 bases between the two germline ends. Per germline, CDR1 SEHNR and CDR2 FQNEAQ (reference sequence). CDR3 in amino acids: CASSDEQFF. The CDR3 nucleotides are TGTGCCAGCAGTGATGAGCAGTTCTTC.